This TCR beta chain originates from a study of blood T cell repertoires in COVID-19. Study context: The United States, Italy and Spain provided the acute and convalescent COVID-19 samples. The cDNA or gDNA used as material had been derived from T cells, B-cell-depleted T cells, or PBMCs.

CDR1 and CDR2 from the germline V gene are SGDLS and YYNGEE. There are 16 residues in the CDR3. Trimming removed 6 bases from V and 1 base from J, with 19 bases in between. Source study methods: How many nucleated cells were present was estimated from reference gene primer amplification. Only in-frame clones appear in the TCRdb table, and some are missing; sequencing was by immunoSEQ multiplex PCR. Clone size and the V and J calls come from that table; the DNA yielded D and trimming. In the table there are 60,000 to 90,000 clones, roughly 70% of which are singletons. The sequencing input was peripheral blood. The receptor comes from a man aged 55 to 70 with acute or convalescent COVID-19. The V call is TRBV9, the J call TRBJ1-1; the D gene is possibly TRBD1 (5 bases). DNA of the CDR3: TGTGCCAGCACCTCTCTACGGGGGACCTCGAACACTGAAGCTTTCTTT. Its translation: CASTSLRGTSNTEAFF. Full variable domain (missing parts from reference TRBV9 and TRBJ1-1): DSGVTQTPKHLITATGQRVTLRCSPRSGDLSVYWYQQSLDQGLQFLIQYYNGEERAKGNILERFSAQQFPDLHSELNLSSLELGDSALYFCASTSLRGTSNTEAFFGQGTRLTVV.